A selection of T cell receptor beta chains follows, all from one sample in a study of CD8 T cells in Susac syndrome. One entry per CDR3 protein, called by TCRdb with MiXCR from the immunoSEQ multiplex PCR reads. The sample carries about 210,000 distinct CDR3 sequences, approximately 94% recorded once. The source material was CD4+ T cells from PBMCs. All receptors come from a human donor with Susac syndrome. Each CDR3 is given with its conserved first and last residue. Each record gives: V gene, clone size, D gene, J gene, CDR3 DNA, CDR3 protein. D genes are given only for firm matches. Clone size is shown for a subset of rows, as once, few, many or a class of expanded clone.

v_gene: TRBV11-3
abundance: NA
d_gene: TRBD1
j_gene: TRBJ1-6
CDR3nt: TGTGCCAGTTCAATACAGGGGGAAGATTCACCCCTCCACTTT
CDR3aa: CASSIQGEDSPLHF

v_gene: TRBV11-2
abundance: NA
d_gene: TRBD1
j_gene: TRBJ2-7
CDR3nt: TGTGCCAGCAGCTCCCTTAGAACCGGGACAGGGGGGCGCGAGCAGTACTTC
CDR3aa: CASSSLRTGTGGREQYF

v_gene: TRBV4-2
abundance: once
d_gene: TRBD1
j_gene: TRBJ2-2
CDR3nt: TGTGCCAGCAGCCAAACACTCAGAGCCGGGACAGGGGGCTCAAACACCGGGGAGCTGTTTTTT
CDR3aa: CASSQTLRAGTGGSNTGELFF

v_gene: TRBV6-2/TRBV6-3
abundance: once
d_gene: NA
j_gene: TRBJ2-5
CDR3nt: TGTGCCAGCAGTTACTCGAGCGGTGCTGGTCATCAAGAGACCCAGTACTTC
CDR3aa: CASSYSSGAGHQETQYF

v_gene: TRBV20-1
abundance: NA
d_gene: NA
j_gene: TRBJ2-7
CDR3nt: TGCAGTGCTAGAGATCCCGGGCAGGTCCAGGGAGACGAGCAGTACTTC
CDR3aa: CSARDPGQVQGDEQYF

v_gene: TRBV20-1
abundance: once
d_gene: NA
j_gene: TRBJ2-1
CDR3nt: TGCAGTGCTAGAGATCAGTCGGGTGACAGCTACTACAATGAGCAGTTCTTC
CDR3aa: CSARDQSGDSYYNEQFF

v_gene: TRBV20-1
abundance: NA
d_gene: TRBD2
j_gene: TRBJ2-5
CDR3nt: TGCAGTGCTAGACCTTTAGCGGGGGGGGAGACCCAGTACTTC
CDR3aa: CSARPLAGGETQYF

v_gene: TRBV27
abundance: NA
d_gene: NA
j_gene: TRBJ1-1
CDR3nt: TGTGCCAGCAGTTTGAACAGGGAGGACACTGAAGCTTTCTTT
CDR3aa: CASSLNREDTEAFF

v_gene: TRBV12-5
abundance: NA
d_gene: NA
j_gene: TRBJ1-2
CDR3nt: TGTGCTAGTGGTATCCAGACGAGGGACGGCTACACCTTC
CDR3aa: CASGIQTRDGYTF

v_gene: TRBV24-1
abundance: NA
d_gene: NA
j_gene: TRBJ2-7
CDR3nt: TGTGCCACCGGAACTAGCTCTACCTCCTACGAGCAGTACTTC
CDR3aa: CATGTSSTSYEQYF

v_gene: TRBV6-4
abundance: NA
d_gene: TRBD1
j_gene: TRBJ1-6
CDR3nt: TGTGCCAGCAGTTACGACAGGGCTAATTCACCCCTCCACTTT
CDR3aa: CASSYDRANSPLHF

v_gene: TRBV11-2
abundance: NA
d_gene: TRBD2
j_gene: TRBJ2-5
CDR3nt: TGTGCCAGCAGCGCCTCTAGCGGGGCTATCCAAGAGACCCAGTACTTC
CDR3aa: CASSASSGAIQETQYF

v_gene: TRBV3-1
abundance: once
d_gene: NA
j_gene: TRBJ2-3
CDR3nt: TGTGCCAGCAGCCCGACGGGGGAGGGGGGCACAGATACGCAGTATTTT
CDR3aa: CASSPTGEGGTDTQYF

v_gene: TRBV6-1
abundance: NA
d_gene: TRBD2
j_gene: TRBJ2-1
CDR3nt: TGTGCCTCCGGAAGAGGGGCGGGGGGACCGAACAATGAGCAGTTCTTC
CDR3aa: CASGRGAGGPNNEQFF

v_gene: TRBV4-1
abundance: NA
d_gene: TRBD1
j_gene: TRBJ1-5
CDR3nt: TGCGCCAGCAGCCCTCCAGTGGACAGGGGGGACTATAGCAATCAGCCCCAGCATTTT
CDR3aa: CASSPPVDRGDYSNQPQHF

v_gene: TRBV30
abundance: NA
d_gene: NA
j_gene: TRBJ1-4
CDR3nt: TGTGCCTTTTCTCTACGGCTTGACGAAAAACTGTTTTTT
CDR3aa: CAFSLRLDEKLFF

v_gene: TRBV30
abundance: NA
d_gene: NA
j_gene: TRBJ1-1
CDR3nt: TGTGCCTGGAGTTCGGATTGGGTGAACACTGAAGCTTTCTTT
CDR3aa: CAWSSDWVNTEAFF

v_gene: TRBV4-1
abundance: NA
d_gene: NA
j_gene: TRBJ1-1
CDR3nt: TGCGCCAGCAGCCAAGGTCAGGGTGGATCGGCCATGAACACTGAAGCTTTCTTT
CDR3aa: CASSQGQGGSAMNTEAFF

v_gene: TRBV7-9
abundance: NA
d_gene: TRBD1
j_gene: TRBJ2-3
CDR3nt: TGTGCCAGCAGCTTAGCGCGGGCAGGGGGCGAGGTTAGCGCAGATACGCAGTATTTT
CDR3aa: CASSLARAGGEVSADTQYF

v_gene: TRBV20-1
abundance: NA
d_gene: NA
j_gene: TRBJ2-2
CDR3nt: TGCAGTGCTAGTGACGTGAGGAACACCGGGGAGCTGTTTTTT
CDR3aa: CSASDVRNTGELFF

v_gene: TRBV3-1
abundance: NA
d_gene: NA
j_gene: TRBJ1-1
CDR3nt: TGTGCCAGCAGCCAAGGGACGGAAGACACTGAAGCTTTCTTT
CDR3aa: CASSQGTEDTEAFF

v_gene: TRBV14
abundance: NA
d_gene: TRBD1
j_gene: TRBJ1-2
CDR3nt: TGTGCCAGCAGCCAAGATCCAGGGGGCACCAACTATGGCTACACCTTC
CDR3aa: CASSQDPGGTNYGYTF

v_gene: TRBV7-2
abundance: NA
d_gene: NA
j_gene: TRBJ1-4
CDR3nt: TGTGCCAGCAGCTTAGGGTTATCCGAAAAACTGTTTTTT
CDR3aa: CASSLGLSEKLFF

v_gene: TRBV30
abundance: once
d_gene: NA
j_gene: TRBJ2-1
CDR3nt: TGTGCCTGGAAGGGTGCAAATGAGCAGTTCTTC
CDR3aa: CAWKGANEQFF

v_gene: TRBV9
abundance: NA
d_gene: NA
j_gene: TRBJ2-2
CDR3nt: TGTGCCAGCAGCGTAGCAGTCGGTAACACCGGGGAGCTGTTTTTT
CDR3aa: CASSVAVGNTGELFF

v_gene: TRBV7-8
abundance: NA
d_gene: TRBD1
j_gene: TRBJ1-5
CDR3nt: TGTGCCAGCAGCGCCGGGACAGGGAATGGCAATCAGCCCCAGCATTTT
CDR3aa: CASSAGTGNGNQPQHF

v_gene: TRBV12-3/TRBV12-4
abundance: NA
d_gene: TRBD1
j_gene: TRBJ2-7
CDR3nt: TGTGCCAGCAGTTTGGGGACAGGGATTTCCTACGAGCAGTACTTC
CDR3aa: CASSLGTGISYEQYF

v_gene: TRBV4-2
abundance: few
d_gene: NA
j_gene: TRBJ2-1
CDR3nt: TGTGCCAGCAGCTTGGACAGCAATGAGCAGTTCTTC
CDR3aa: CASSLDSNEQFF

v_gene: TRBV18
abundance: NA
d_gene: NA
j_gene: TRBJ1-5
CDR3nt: TGTGCCAGCTCACAGGTTAGAGGGGGAGATCAGCCCCAGCATTTT
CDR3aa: CASSQVRGGDQPQHF

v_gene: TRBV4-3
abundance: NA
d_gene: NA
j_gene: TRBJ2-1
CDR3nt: TGCGCCAGCAGCCAAGATTCTTGGCAGGGGAGAGGAGATGAGCAGTTCTTC
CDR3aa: CASSQDSWQGRGDEQFF

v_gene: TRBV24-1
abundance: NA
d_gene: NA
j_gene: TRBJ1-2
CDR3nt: TGTGCCACCAGTGGTCCACCCAACTATGGCTACACCTTC
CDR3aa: CATSGPPNYGYTF

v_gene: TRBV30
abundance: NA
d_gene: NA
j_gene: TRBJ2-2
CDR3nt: TGTGCCTTGCAATACTCAGGCTGGGAGCTGTTTTTT
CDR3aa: CALQYSGWELFF

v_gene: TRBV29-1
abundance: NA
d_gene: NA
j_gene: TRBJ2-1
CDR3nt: TGCAGCGTCGCCGACGGGACGGGTTGGTTGAATGAGCAGTTCTTC
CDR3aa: CSVADGTGWLNEQFF

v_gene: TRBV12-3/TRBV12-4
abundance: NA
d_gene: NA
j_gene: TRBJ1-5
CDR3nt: TGTGCCAGCGGGGTAGGTCAGCCCCAGCATTTT
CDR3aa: CASGVGQPQHF

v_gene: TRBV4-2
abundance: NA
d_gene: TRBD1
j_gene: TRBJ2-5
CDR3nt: TGTGCCAGCAGCCCCCGACAGGGATATTCACAAGAGACCCAGTACTTC
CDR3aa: CASSPRQGYSQETQYF

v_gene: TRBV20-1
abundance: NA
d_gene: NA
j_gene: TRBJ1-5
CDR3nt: TGCAGTGCTAGTAAAGGTGGAGACGACAATCAGCCCCAGCATTTT
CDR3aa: CSASKGGDDNQPQHF

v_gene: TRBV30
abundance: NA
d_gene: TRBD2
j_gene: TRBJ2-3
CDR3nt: TGTGCCTGGAGTGGTTGGGCCCCAGCGGGGGGCGCAGATACGCAGTATTTT
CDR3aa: CAWSGWAPAGGADTQYF

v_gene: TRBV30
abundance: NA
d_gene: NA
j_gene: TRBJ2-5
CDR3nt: TGTGCCTGGAGTGTAGAAGAGACCCAGTACTTC
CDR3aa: CAWSVEETQYF

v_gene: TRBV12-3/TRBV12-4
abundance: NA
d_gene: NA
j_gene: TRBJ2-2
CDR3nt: TGTGCCAGCAGTTTGGCAGGGACCACCGGGGAGCTGTTTTTT
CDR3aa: CASSLAGTTGELFF

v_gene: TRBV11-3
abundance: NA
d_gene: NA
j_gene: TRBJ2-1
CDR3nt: TGTGCCAGCAGCTTCGGGGGAAGCTCCTACAATGAGCAGTTCTTC
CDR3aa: CASSFGGSSYNEQFF

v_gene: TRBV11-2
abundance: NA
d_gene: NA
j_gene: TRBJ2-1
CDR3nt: TGTGCCAGCAGCGCTAGAACTGAGCAGTTCTTC
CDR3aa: CASSARTEQFF

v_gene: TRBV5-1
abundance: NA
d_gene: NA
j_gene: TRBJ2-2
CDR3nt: TGCGCCAGCAGCTTGCCTGGACTCGGGGAGCTGTTTTTT
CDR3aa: CASSLPGLGELFF

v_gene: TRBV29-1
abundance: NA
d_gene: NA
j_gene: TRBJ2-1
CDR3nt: TGCAGCGTTGAAGGGGGGGAGTTGAAAAATGAGCAGTTCTTC
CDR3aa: CSVEGGELKNEQFF